This entry lists 3 T cell receptor beta chains sequenced from one sample in a study of identifying expanded T cells in peripheral blood. TCRdb's copy holds only in-frame clones and misses some; the assay was immunoSEQ multiplex PCR. The sample has around 100,000 clones, approximately 88% seen once. Sequencing used blood. These receptors were collected from a person aged 18 to 70 in good health.

This clone was seen once. The chain couples TRBV27 to TRBJ2-5; the D is unclear. With 2 bases removed from V and 5 bases from J, the gap between germline ends came to 3 bases. The CDR3 extends over 11 amino acids. The germline gives CDR1 MNHEY, CDR2 SMNVEV (reference sequence). In DNA form, the CDR3 reads TGTGCCAGCAGTTTAGGGGAGACCCAGTACTTC. Encoded protein: CASSLGETQYF.

The chain recombines TRBV30 with TRBJ2-1; TRBD2 aligns across 7 bases. The length of the CDR3 is 14 residues. Germline V lookup: CDR1 GTSNPN, CDR2 SVGIG (reference sequence). V shed 3 bases, J shed 2 bases, and the junction held 4 bases outside the gene matches. CDR3 sequence reads: CAWRVSGAYNEQFF. The CDR3 nucleotides are TGTGCCTGGAGGGTCAGCGGGGCCTACAATGAGCAGTTCTTC.

The chain links TRBV6-1 to TRBJ2-3; 8 nucleotides agree with TRBD1. With 1 base clipped from V and 1 base from J, the junction kept 4 bases outside the gene matches. Germline assignment: CDR1 MNHNS and CDR2 SASEGT. The CDR3 covers 16 residues. The CDR3 spells CASSEGDRPGTDTQYF. CDR3 coding DNA: TGTGCCAGCAGTGAAGGGGACAGGCCGGGCACAGATACGCAGTATTTT.